Below are 15 T cell receptor beta chains sequenced from a single sample in a study of human T cells and chemical hapten exposure. Using its own MiXCR run on the RACE reads, TCRdb lists one record per CDR3 protein. Counted here are 340,000 or so distinct CDR3 sequences, around 7% occurring once; the ten biggest clones make up around 8.4%. The time point: patch test 1, 2 weeks after DPC sensitization. The treatment is: therapeutic diphenylcyclopropenone sensitization with weekly scalp DPC. Here the sequenced sample was whole blood, taken in connection with sensitization to the hapten diphenylcyclopropenone (DPC). The receptor source for this set is a woman aged 18-29 years with alopecia areata. Some clones in this sample may be carry-over from other donors' samples.

The J gene is TRBJ2-3, the V gene TRBV7-2; possible D gene TRBD2, 6 bases. V lost 5 bases and J lost 5, with 11 bases in between. The CDR3 loop spans 13 amino acids. CDR1 is SGHTA, CDR2 FQGNSA, per germline. The CDR3 region has the DNA TGTGCCAGCAGCCGACTAGTAAAAGATACGCAGTATTTT. Translated: CASSRLVKDTQYF.

This clonotype was recorded a few times. The rearrangement links TRBV6-1 to TRBJ2-3, with TRBD2 matching 10 bases. Germline-derived CDR1 and CDR2 are MNHNS and SASEGT. Trimming removed 3 bases from V and 5 bases from J; junction bases left unmatched: 5. There are 15 residues in the CDR3. CDR3 sequence (DNA): TGTGCCAGCAGTGAGTTAGCGGGGGGCATAGATACGCAGTATTTT. The encoded protein is CASSELAGGIDTQYF.

This clonotype appeared many times. The chain joins TRBV3-1 to TRBJ1-5, with D maybe TRBD1 (5 bases). The germline V gene has CDR1 LGHDT and CDR2 YNNKEL (reference sequence). The CDR3 has 14 residues. V lost 0 bases and J lost 4, with 7 bases in between. For the CDR3, the DNA is TGTGCCAGCAGCCAAGAGTGGGGGAATCAGCCCCAGCATTTT. Translating gives CASSQEWGNQPQHF. The whole variable domain, filled in from reference TRBV3-1 and TRBJ1-5, reads DTAVSQTPKYLVTQMGNDKSIKCEQNLGHDTMYWYKQDSKKFLKIMFSYNNKELIINETVPNRFSPKSPDKAHLNLHINSLELGDSAVYFCASSQEWGNQPQHFGDGTRLSIL.

J is TRBJ2-2 and V is TRBV29-1, with 7 bases fitting TRBD1. This CDR3 has 13 amino acids. After removal of 5 bases from V and 5 bases from J, the junction contained 5 bases not matched to a gene. CDR1 and CDR2 (germline): SQVTM, ANQGSEA. The DNA of the CDR3 is TGCAGCGTTAGCTCAGGGGGTACCGGGGAGCTGTTTTTT. Amino acids: CSVSSGGTGELFF.

This clonotype was observed a few times. The chain employs TRBV7-3 and TRBJ1-1; unclear D gene. The CDR3 runs 14 residues. Trimming pared 1 base from V and 1 base from J, leaving 7 bases between. The V gene's germline CDR1 is SGHTA and CDR2 FQGTGA. The CDR3 here is CASSLIPGNTEAFF. DNA for the CDR3: TGTGCCAGCAGCTTAATTCCAGGGAACACTGAAGCTTTCTTT.

This clonotype was seen a few times. The V and J genes are TRBV12-3 or TRBV12-4 and TRBJ2-2; D is undetermined. Between the trimmed V and J ends, which lost 7 bases and 1 base, there was a span of 13 bases. The CDR3 runs 15 residues. The CDR3 protein is CASTLRQKNTGELFF. DNA of the CDR3: TGTGCCAGCACCCTACGCCAGAAGAACACCGGGGAGCTGTTTTTT.

This clonotype was seen a single time. The chain links TRBV6-1 to TRBJ2-7; D is uncertain. Germline values: CDR1 MNHNS, CDR2 SASEGT. Trimming removed 7 bases from V and 2 bases from J, with 15 bases in between. The CDR3 runs 14 residues. As DNA, the CDR3 is TGTGCCAGCACCGAGACAAATAAAGCCTACGAGCAGTACTTC. Its translation is CASTETNKAYEQYF.

The V gene is TRBV5-1, the J gene TRBJ1-1, with TRBD1 matching 8 bases. The junction had 7 bases not matched to a gene; V was cut back by 4 bases and J by 8 bases. The CDR3 is made up of 13 amino acids. Per the germline V gene, CDR1 is SGHRS and CDR2 is YFSETQ. The CDR3 loop reads CASSPQGQGEAFF. CDR3 nucleotide sequence: TGCGCCAGCAGCCCCCAAGGACAGGGCGAAGCTTTCTTT.

This clonotype was seen many times. The V and J genes are TRBV6-6 and TRBJ2-7; 9 nucleotides agree with TRBD1. Germline V CDR1 and CDR2: MNHNY, SVGAGI (reference sequence). The CDR3 runs 14 residues. The trim removed 5 bases at V and 3 bases at J, leaving 5 bases unmatched. As DNA, the CDR3 is TGTGCCAGCAGTAATAGGGACAGGGACTACGAGCAGTACTTC. The encoded protein is CASSNRDRDYEQYF.

This clonotype was detected ten times or more. The chain recombines TRBV7-2 with TRBJ2-5, with D possibly matching TRBD1 (7 bases). This CDR3 region has 14 residues. Germline values: CDR1 SGHTA, CDR2 FQGNSA. V shed 6 bases and J shed 4 bases, with 15 bases lying between them. The CDR3 coding sequence is TGTGCCAGCAGTCTCCAGGGGGGCCGAGAGACCCAGTACTTC. Translation gives CASSLQGGRETQYF. Looking up the rest from reference TRBV7-2 and TRBJ2-5 gives the full variable domain: GAGVSQSPSNKVTEKGKDVELRCDPISGHTALYWYRQSLGQGLEFLIYFQGNSAPDKSGLPSDRFSAERTGGSVSTLTIQRTQQEDSAVYLCASSLQGGRETQYFGPGTRLLVL.

This clonotype was counted a few times. The J gene is TRBJ1-6, the V gene TRBV6-1; 8 nucleotides line up with TRBD1. This CDR3 is built from 13 residues. Germline CDR1 is MNHNS and CDR2 is SASEGT. The V segment lost 3 bases and the J segment 8 bases; nucleotides outside the gene matches: 0. The CDR3 DNA follows: TGTGCCAGCAGTGAGGACAGGGATTCACCCCTCCACTTT. Protein product: CASSEDRDSPLHF.

A few counts support this clonotype. The gene calls are TRBV6-2 or TRBV6-3 and TRBJ1-2; D might be TRBD1 (6 bases). This CDR3 is 11 amino acids long. CDR1 is MNHEY and CDR2 is SVGEGT in the germline V gene. The V gene lost 5 bases and the J gene lost 6 bases, with 7 bases spanning the gap. The CDR3 nucleotides read TGTGCCAGCAGTACAGGGAATGGCTACACCTTC. It is translated as CASSTGNGYTF.

This clonotype was counted only a few times. The chain recombines TRBV20-1 with TRBJ2-7, with 9 bases that match TRBD1. V shed 6 bases, J shed 2 bases, and the junction held 17 bases outside the gene matches. Looked up from germline, CDR1 is DFQATT and CDR2 is SNEGSKA (reference sequence). The CDR3 contains 17 residues. CDR3 protein: CSALSRGQGRLTYEQYF. DNA for the CDR3: TGCAGTGCCCTCTCCCGGGGACAGGGCCGCCTAACCTACGAGCAGTACTTC.

The sample holds many counts of this clonotype. The chain carries TRBV7-2 and TRBJ2-3; D is unresolved. This CDR3 spans 13 amino acids. Germline CDR1 and CDR2: SGHTA and FQGNSA. The V end was cut by 6 bases, the J end by 0 bases, with 7 bases between. CDR3: CASRPYSTDTQYF. CDR3 DNA: TGTGCCAGCAGACCTTATAGCACAGATACGCAGTATTTT. The full variable domain, rest sourced from reference TRBV7-2 and TRBJ2-3, is GAGVSQSPSNKVTEKGKDVELRCDPISGHTALYWYRQSLGQGLEFLIYFQGNSAPDKSGLPSDRFSAERTGGSVSTLTIQRTQQEDSAVYLCASRPYSTDTQYFGPGTRLTVL.

This clonotype was recorded many times. V is TRBV7-2 and J is TRBJ2-6; D gene unclear. The CDR3 length is 13 residues. V gave up 6 bases and J gave up 1 base, with 4 bases separating them. Germline CDR1 is SGHTA and CDR2 is FQGNSA. The CDR3 region is CASSTSGANVLTF. In DNA, the CDR3 is TGTGCCAGCAGTACTTCTGGGGCCAACGTCCTGACTTTC.